This T cell receptor beta chain was documented in a study of PD-1 blockade in classical Hodgkin lymphoma. General study results and limits: There remain no defined causes for the repertoire differences, which possibly reflect disease activity or prior therapy. Relapsed/refractory patients reportedly had the lowest baseline TCR diversity, below newly diagnosed patients, who were below healthy donors.

Trimming left V 1 base short and J 2 bases short, with 13 bases between. There are 15 residues in the CDR3. CDR1 is SGHDT, CDR2 YYEEEE, per germline. This clone appeared a single time. The antigen is not known. Assay: immunoSEQ multiplex PCR; the TCRdb copy retains only in-frame clones and omits some. The table has about 35,000 clones, roughly 90% seen once. Time point: newly diagnosed, previously untreated cHL patient sample. Negative magnetic selection isolated CD4+ T cells from thawed PBMCs. Comparator PBMCs were from newly diagnosed, untreated classical Hodgkin lymphoma. The chain links TRBV5-6 to TRBJ2-7; D is ambiguous. The clonotype originates from a human donor with classical Hodgkin lymphoma. Sequenced input: CD4+ T cells from blood. The CDR3 protein is CASSLRAVTAYEQYF. Here the CDR3 DNA reads TGTGCCAGCAGCTTGCGGGCGGTTACGGCCTACGAGCAGTACTTC.